This TCR beta chain comes out of a study of T cells after yellow fever vaccination. TCRdb fed the 5' RACE reads into MiXCR, producing one record per CDR3 protein. The sample lists 550,000 to 750,000 distinct CDR3 sequences, less than 15% occurring once. CDR1 is KGHSH and CDR2 is LQKENI in the germline V gene. Trimming pared 2 bases from V and 0 bases from J, leaving 8 bases between. The CDR3 consists of 15 residues. V is TRBV18 and J is TRBJ2-1; no definite D call. The material sequenced was PBMCs, taken on the day of the yellow fever booster vaccination. This sequence was found in a man aged 25-40 years who received the YFV17D yellow fever vaccine. The chain's CDR3 is CASSPFGYSYNEQFF. Written as DNA, the CDR3 is TGTGCCAGCTCACCATTCGGATACTCCTACAATGAGCAGTTCTTC.